A selection of T cell receptor beta chains follows, all from one sample in a study of blood T cell repertoires in COVID-19. Assay: immunoSEQ multiplex PCR; the TCRdb copy retains only in-frame clones and omits some. The table lists 120,000 or so clones, approximately 88% of them singletons, with approximately 8% in the top ten. Sequenced sample: peripheral blood. These receptors all come from a man aged 50 or older with acute or convalescent COVID-19. Each CDR3 is given with its conserved first and last residue. The order of the fields is J gene, V gene, clone size, D gene, CDR3 DNA, CDR3 protein. D genes are given only for firm matches. Size values are once, few and many counts, or a class for expanded clones, and some rows have none.

TRBJ2-5 TRBV12-5 . TRBD2 TGTGCTAGTGGTAAGGGACTAGCGGGAGGTCTGGAGACCCAGTACTTC CASGKGLAGGLETQYF
TRBJ2-2 TRBV5-6 once TRBD1 TGTGCCAGCAGCGTCCGGACAGGGTATGGTACCGGGGAGCTGTTTTTT CASSVRTGYGTGELFF
TRBJ2-7 TRBV11-1 . . TGTGCCAGCAGCCAAACCGACGGGAGCTCCTACGAGCAGTACTTC CASSQTDGSSYEQYF
TRBJ1-2 TRBV7-9 . . TGTGCCAGCAGCCCCGTGGGGGAGGCCTATGGCTACACCTTC CASSPVGEAYGYTF
TRBJ2-1 TRBV6-2/TRBV6-3 . TRBD2 TGTGCCAGCAGTGGCGGGACTAGCGGGAACAATGAGCAGTTCTTC CASSGGTSGNNEQFF
TRBJ2-7 TRBV27 . . TGTGCCAGCAGTCTTGGACTTACCTACGAGCAGTACTTC CASSLGLTYEQYF
TRBJ2-2 TRBV29-1 . TRBD2 TGCAGCGTTACACCGAGGGGAGGGGCCGACACCGGGGAGCTGTTTTTT CSVTPRGGADTGELFF
TRBJ2-4 TRBV18 . TRBD1 TGTGCCAGCTCACCATGGACAGGACCCAAAAACATTCAGTACTTC CASSPWTGPKNIQYF
TRBJ2-5 TRBV30 . TRBD2 TGTGCCCCGCGGGGGCTAGCGGGAGGGCCAGGGGCGGTGGAGACCCAGTACTTC CAPRGLAGGPGAVETQYF
TRBJ1-1 TRBV5-1 . . TGCGCCAGCAGAGCCGACAGTAACACTGAAGCTTTCTTT CASRADSNTEAFF
TRBJ1-5 TRBV7-6 . . TGTGCCAGCAGCGAAACCCCAGGACAGCTAGATCAGCCCCAGCATTTT CASSETPGQLDQPQHF
TRBJ2-7 TRBV5-6 . TRBD1 TGTGCCAGCAGCTTGGCTTGGGGGACAGGGAGCGAGCAGTACTTC CASSLAWGTGSEQYF
TRBJ2-1 TRBV19 . . TGTGCCAGTAGACACAGGGAAAATGAGCAGTTCTTC CASRHRENEQFF
TRBJ2-7 TRBV18 . TRBD2 TGTGCCAGCTCACCGCGCCTAGCGGGAGAGAGAGGCTACGAGCAGTACTTC CASSPRLAGERGYEQYF
TRBJ2-2 TRBV5-1 few TRBD1 TGCGCCAGCAGCCGGGGACAGACCGGGGAGCTGTTTTTT CASSRGQTGELFF
TRBJ1-1 TRBV19 . . TGTGCCAGTAGTATTGAAGCCGGGAGGGGCACTGAAGCTTTCTTT CASSIEAGRGTEAFF
TRBJ2-4 TRBV6-6 . TRBD2 TGTGCCAGCACCGGCGGGACTAGCGGGCACAAAAACATTCAGTACTTC CASTGGTSGHKNIQYF
TRBJ2-3 TRBV25-1 . TRBD2 TGTGCCAGCAGTGAACTAGCGGGAACAGATACGCAGTATTTT CASSELAGTDTQYF
TRBJ2-1 TRBV30 once . TGTGCCTGGACCGAGGGGGAGAGCGACAATGAGCAGTTCTTC CAWTEGESDNEQFF
TRBJ1-1 TRBV6-5 . . TGTGCCAGCAGGTTAGGGAGGGGGGGTGGCGCTGAAGCTTTCTTT CASRLGRGGGAEAFF
TRBJ1-5 TRBV11-3 . . TGTGCCAGCAGCTTGCGGGCGAGCAATCAGCCCCAGCATTTT CASSLRASNQPQHF
TRBJ2-1 TRBV27 . TRBD2 TGTGCCAGCAGTTTATCTCTAGCGGGAGGCCCCAATGAGCAGTTCTTC CASSLSLAGGPNEQFF
TRBJ1-6 TRBV6-1 . TRBD1 TGTGCCAGCAGTGAAGGAGGGGGCGATTCACCCCTCCACTTT CASSEGGGDSPLHF
TRBJ1-5 TRBV5-1 . . TGCGCCAGCAGCTGGGAGGGGGAGAGCAATCAGCCCCAGCATTTT CASSWEGESNQPQHF
TRBJ2-7 TRBV3-1/TRBV3-2 . TRBD1 TGTGCCAGCAGCCAACAGGGGGTCCGGGAGCAGTACTTC CASSQQGVREQYF
TRBJ1-2 TRBV20-1 . . TGCAGTGCTAGGTCGGGTTATGGCTACACCTTC CSARSGYGYTF
TRBJ2-7 TRBV5-6 . TRBD1 TGTGCCAGCAGCTTAAAAAGACAGGGGGTCGAGCAGTACTTC CASSLKRQGVEQYF
TRBJ2-1 TRBV5-5 . TRBD2 TGTGCCAGCAGCGTGATACTAGCGGGAGGCGGCGATGAGCAGTTCTTC CASSVILAGGGDEQFF
TRBJ1-3 TRBV7-9 . . TGTGCCAGCAGCCGAGGACAGTTCGGAAACACCATATATTTT CASSRGQFGNTIYF
TRBJ2-5 TRBV24-1 . . TGTGCCACCAGTGATTTGACCGGTGCAAAAGAGACCCAGTACTTC CATSDLTGAKETQYF
TRBJ2-1 TRBV6-2/TRBV6-3 . TRBD2 TGTGCCAGCAGCTCAATGACTAGCGGGAGGGCACATGAGCAGTTCTTC CASSSMTSGRAHEQFF
TRBJ2-7 TRBV10-3 . . TGTGCCACGACAGAGTCGGCCTACGAGCAGTACTTC CATTESAYEQYF
TRBJ1-2 TRBV15 . . TGTGCCACCTCCCTAGTCCGGTCATATGGCTACACCTTC CATSLVRSYGYTF
TRBJ2-7 TRBV27 . . TGTGCCAGCAGTTTAGGACAGACCTACGAGCAGTACTTC CASSLGQTYEQYF
TRBJ1-1 TRBV3-1/TRBV3-2 . . TGTGCCAGCAGCCAAGATTGGGAGGGGTACACTGAAGCTTTCTTT CASSQDWEGYTEAFF
TRBJ2-3 TRBV7-6 . TRBD1 TGTGCCAGCAGCTGGGACAGCTACACAGATACGCAGTATTTT CASSWDSYTDTQYF
TRBJ1-3 TRBV6-5 few TRBD1 TGTGCCAGCAACGACAGGGGGTCTGGAAACACCATATATTTT CASNDRGSGNTIYF
TRBJ2-2 TRBV29-1 . . TGCAGCGTCGGCGGGCAGAGTTACACCGGGGAGCTGTTTTTT CSVGGQSYTGELFF
TRBJ2-2 TRBV5-1 few TRBD1 TGCGCCAGCAGTTCACTCCCAGACAGGGGGCGTTTGCGGGCGAACACCGGGGAGCTGTTTTTT CASSSLPDRGRLRANTGELFF
TRBJ1-5 TRBV9 once TRBD1 TGTGCCAGCAGCGCGACAGGGGGTGATCAGCCCCAGCATTTT CASSATGGDQPQHF
TRBJ1-2 TRBV5-1 . TRBD1 TGCGCCAGCAGCTTAGGCGAATTGGCGACAGGGGGTATAGATGGCTACACCTTC CASSLGELATGGIDGYTF
TRBJ2-7 TRBV4-3 . . TGCGCCAGCAGCCAAGACTTTGGTTTGCAGGGGGGAGAGGGGCACGAGCAGTACTTC CASSQDFGLQGGEGHEQYF
TRBJ1-6 TRBV7-8 . . TGTGCCAGCAGCGCCGCGAATTCACCCCTCCACTTT CASSAANSPLHF